A selection of T cell receptor beta chains follows, all from one sample in a study of shared clonotypes between healthy human individuals. The data were produced by immunoSEQ multiplex PCR, yet TCRdb's version contains in-frame clones alone and is incomplete. The sample has around 690,000 clones, about nine tenths seen once; the top ten hold 30% to 40%. The sequenced material came from memory CD8+ T cells from PBMCs. The receptors originated from a man younger than 35 in good health. Some clones in this sample may be carry-over from other donors' samples. The CDR3 runs from the conserved cysteine through the conserved F or W. Each record gives: clone size, J gene, CDR3 length, D gene, V gene, CDR3 DNA, CDR3 protein. The D gene is left open where the match is weak. Clone size is not always given. Where it is, it says once, few, many or a class for expanded clones.

. TRBJ1-6 17 . TRBV28 TGTGCCAGCAACCCCTTCTGGGGCCCTAGGGAAAATTCACCCCTCCACTTT CASNPFWGPRENSPLHF
. TRBJ2-3 16 . TRBV9 TGTGCCAGCAGCTCAGCTAGAAGCTCTAGCACAGATACGCAGTATTTT CASSSARSSSTDTQYF
. TRBJ2-7 15 . TRBV4-3 TGCGCCAGCAGCGAAGGATTGGCCAGGAACTACGAGCAGTACTTC CASSEGLARNYEQYF
. TRBJ2-7 12 TRBD1 TRBV27 TGTGCCAGCAGAACGACAGGGAACGAGCAGTACTTC CASRTTGNEQYF
once TRBJ1-1 15 . TRBV9 TGTGCCAGCAGCGTAGTTCTGGGAACGAACACTGAAGCTTTCTTT CASSVVLGTNTEAFF
. TRBJ2-7 14 TRBD1 TRBV6-1 TGTGCCAGCAGTGGCCGGGACAGGGGCCACGAGCAGTACTTC CASSGRDRGHEQYF
once TRBJ1-3 18 TRBD1 TRBV13 TGTGCCAGCAGCTCCCGTGGGACAGGGGATCTCTCTGGAAACACCATATATTTT CASSSRGTGDLSGNTIYF
. TRBJ2-7 17 . TRBV28 TGTGCCAGCAGTTCACCTTGGCAGGGCTGGAGTACGGACGAGCAGTACTTC CASSSPWQGWSTDEQYF
. TRBJ2-5 16 TRBD2 TRBV28 TGTGCCAGCAGTTGGACTAGCTTGACTGGGGGAGAGACCCAGTACTTC CASSWTSLTGGETQYF
. TRBJ1-2 16 . TRBV7-9 TGTGCCAGCAGCTTAGCGATCACCCACGCGGACTATGGCTACACCTTC CASSLAITHADYGYTF
. TRBJ1-4 15 TRBD1 TRBV11-2 TGTGCCAGCAGCTTGCGCCAGGGGGCGCCTGAAAAACTGTTTTTT CASSLRQGAPEKLFF
. TRBJ2-1 15 TRBD2 TRBV27 TGTGCCAGCAGAGCCGGGACTAGCGAGATGAATGAGCAGTTCTTC CASRAGTSEMNEQFF
. TRBJ1-5 18 . TRBV12-2 TGTGCAAGTCGCTTAGGTTGTTCTTACAGTTATAGCAATCAGCCCCAGCATTTT CASRLGCSYSYSNQPQHF
. TRBJ2-4 13 . TRBV9 TGTGCCAGCAGCGGGGGAAGGGGTAACATTCAGTACTTC CASSGGRGNIQYF
many TRBJ1-1 13 . TRBV28 TGTGCCAGCAGACTGTCGGGTGGCACTGAAGCTTTCTTT CASRLSGGTEAFF
. TRBJ2-1 15 . TRBV9 TGTGCCAGCAGCGTAGGGACCGGACGAGGAAGTGAGCAGTTCTTC CASSVGTGRGSEQFF
. TRBJ1-3 16 . TRBV14 TGTGCCAGCAGCCACCATCTTAGGACAGTTGGAAACACCATATATTTT CASSHHLRTVGNTIYF
. TRBJ2-7 14 TRBD1 TRBV10-2 TGCGCCAGCAGGACAGGGTGGGGGTCCCACGAGCAGTACTTC CASRTGWGSHEQYF
many TRBJ2-4 16 . TRBV21-1 . CASRLVAGGNKNIQYF
. TRBJ2-7 14 . TRBV4-2 TGTGCCAGCAGCGGGGCAGTCCACTCCTACGAGCAGTACTTC CASSGAVHSYEQYF
once TRBJ2-7 16 TRBD1 TRBV27 TGTGCCAGCAGCCCTTCGACAGGGGTGGTGGACTACGAGCAGTACTTC CASSPSTGVVDYEQYF
. TRBJ2-4 11 . TRBV10-3 TGTGCCATCAGTGTAGGGGACATTCAGTACTTC CAISVGDIQYF
. TRBJ2-3 16 . TRBV9 TGTGCCAGCAGCCCTGGGGACTCCCCCCCAGCAGATACGCAGTATTTT CASSPGDSPPADTQYF
. TRBJ2-5 16 TRBD1 TRBV9 TGTGCCAGCAGCGTAGGAAGGACAGGGATCGTGGAGACCCAGTACTTC CASSVGRTGIVETQYF
. TRBJ2-2 15 TRBD2 TRBV4-3 TGCGCCAGCAGCCAACTGTCTAGCGGGGGGCGGGAGCTGTTTTTT CASSQLSSGGRELFF
. TRBJ2-1 15 TRBD2 TRBV10-3 TGTGCCATCAGCGGGGGACTAGCGGAGTACAATGAGCAGTTCTTC CAISGGLAEYNEQFF
. TRBJ2-7 14 . TRBV14 TGTGCCAGCACCGATTCTAGCTTTTACAACGAGCAGTACTTC CASTDSSFYNEQYF
. TRBJ2-1 10 . TRBV20-1 TGCAGTGCTCTACCTAGAGAGCAGTTCTTC CSALPREQFF
once TRBJ2-1 15 TRBD2 TRBV7-9 TGTGCCAGCAGCCAGGGACTAAGGTCGCACAATGAGCAGTTCTTC CASSQGLRSHNEQFF
. TRBJ1-2 13 . TRBV7-9 TGTGCCAGCAGCACCCTCAGGAACGGTGGCTACACCTTC CASSTLRNGGYTF